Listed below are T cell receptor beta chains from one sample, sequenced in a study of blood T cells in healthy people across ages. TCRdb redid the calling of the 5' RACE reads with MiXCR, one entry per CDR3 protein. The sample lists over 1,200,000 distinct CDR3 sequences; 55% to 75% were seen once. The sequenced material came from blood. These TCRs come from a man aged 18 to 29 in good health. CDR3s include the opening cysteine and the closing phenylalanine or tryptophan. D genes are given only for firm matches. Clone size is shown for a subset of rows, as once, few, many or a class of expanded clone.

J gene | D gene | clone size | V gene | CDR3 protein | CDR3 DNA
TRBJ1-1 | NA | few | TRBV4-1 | CASSQDRLGGTEAFF | TGCGCCAGCAGCCAAGATCGATTGGGAGGCACTGAAGCTTTCTTT
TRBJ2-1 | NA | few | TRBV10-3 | CAIRTPSPGSSYNEQFF | TGTGCCATCAGGACCCCTAGCCCGGGGAGCTCCTACAATGAGCAGTTCTTC
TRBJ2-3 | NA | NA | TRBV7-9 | CASSLALGKRTDTQYF | TGTGCCAGCAGCTTAGCGCTGGGGAAGAGGACAGATACGCAGTATTTT
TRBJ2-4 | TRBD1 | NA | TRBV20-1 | CSARVWGQGAPENIQYF | TGCAGTGCTAGAGTATGGGGTCAGGGGGCTCCCGAAAACATTCAGTACTTC
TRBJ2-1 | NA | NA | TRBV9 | CANSVAGGDEQFF | TGTGCCAACAGCGTAGCCGGCGGAGACGAGCAGTTCTTC
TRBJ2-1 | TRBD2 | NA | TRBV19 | CASAPTLAEGPTDEQFF | TGTGCCAGCGCACCCACACTAGCGGAGGGGCCTACGGATGAGCAGTTCTTC
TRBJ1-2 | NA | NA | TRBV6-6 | CASSYLRGRSESRGYTF | TGTGCCAGCAGTTACCTCCGTGGCCGCTCGGAATCTCGCGGCTACACCTTC
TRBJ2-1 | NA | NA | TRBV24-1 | CATSSPFGNEQFF | TGTGCCACCAGTTCACCCTTCGGGAATGAGCAGTTCTTC
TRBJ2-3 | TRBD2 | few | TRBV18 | CASRNLADTDTQYF | TGTGCCAGCCGAAACCTAGCGGACACAGATACGCAGTATTTT
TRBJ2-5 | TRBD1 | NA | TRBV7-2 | CASSLVPDRGETQYF | TGTGCCAGCAGCTTAGTCCCAGACAGGGGAGAGACCCAGTACTTC
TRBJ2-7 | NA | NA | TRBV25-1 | CASSEGIYEQYF | TGTGCCAGCAGTGAAGGGATCTACGAGCAGTACTTC
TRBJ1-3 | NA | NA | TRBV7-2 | CASSFPRTLQVSSGNTIYF | TGTGCCAGCAGCTTCCCACGGACCCTACAGGTTTCCTCTGGAAACACCATATATTTT
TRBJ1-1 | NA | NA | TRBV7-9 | CSSSLTGSANTEAFF | TGTTCCAGCAGCTTAACAGGGTCCGCGAACACTGAAGCTTTCTTT
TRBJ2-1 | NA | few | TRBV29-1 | CSVGRSAYNEQFF | TGCAGCGTTGGGAGGTCCGCGTACAATGAGCAGTTCTTC
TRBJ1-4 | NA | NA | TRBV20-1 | CSARIATNEKLFF | TGCAGTGCTAGGATCGCGACTAATGAAAAACTGTTTTTT
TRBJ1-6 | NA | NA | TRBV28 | CASRLPNSPLHF | TGTGCCAGCAGACTCCCGAATTCACCCCTCCACTTT
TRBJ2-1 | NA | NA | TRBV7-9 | CASSFRVDSYNEQFF | TGTGCCAGCAGCTTTCGGGTCGACTCCTACAATGAGCAGTTCTTC
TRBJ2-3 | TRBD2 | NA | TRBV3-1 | CASSLPSGGATDTQYF | TGTGCCAGCAGCCTCCCTAGCGGGGGGGCTACAGATACGCAGTATTTT
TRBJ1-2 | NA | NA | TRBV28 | CASSLSADPVLYGYTF | TGTGCCAGCAGTTTATCGGCAGACCCAGTTCTCTATGGCTACACCTTC
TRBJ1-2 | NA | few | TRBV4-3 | CASSLEGGCGYTF | TGCGCCAGCAGCTTAGAGGGAGGGTGTGGCTACACCTTC
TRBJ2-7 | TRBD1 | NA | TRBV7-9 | CASSPGTGRPQYF | TGTGCCAGCAGCCCAGGGACAGGGCGACCCCAGTACTTC
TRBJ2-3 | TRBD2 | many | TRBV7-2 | CASSLEGGRADTQYF | TGTGCCAGCAGCTTAGAAGGCGGGAGAGCGGATACGCAGTATTTT
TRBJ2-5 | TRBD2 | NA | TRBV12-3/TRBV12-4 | CASSSPGTGGLETQYF | TGTGCCAGCAGCTCTCCCGGGACGGGGGGGTTAGAGACCCAGTACTTC
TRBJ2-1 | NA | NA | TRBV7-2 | CASSVQVRDEQFF | TGTGCCAGCAGCGTACAGGTCCGGGATGAGCAGTTCTTC
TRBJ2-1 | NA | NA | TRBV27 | CASSLVAGWDEQFF | TGTGCCAGCAGTTTAGTCGCAGGATGGGATGAGCAGTTCTTC
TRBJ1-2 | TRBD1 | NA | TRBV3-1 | CASSQGTGSDGYTF | TGTGCCAGCAGCCAAGGGACAGGGTCTGATGGCTACACCTTC
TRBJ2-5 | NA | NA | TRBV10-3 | CAISESASNETQYF | TGTGCCATCAGTGAGTCGGCTAGCAATGAGACCCAGTACTTC
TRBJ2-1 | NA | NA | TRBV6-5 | CASGGNYGSNEQFF | TGTGCCAGCGGGGGGAACTATGGGTCCAATGAGCAGTTCTTC
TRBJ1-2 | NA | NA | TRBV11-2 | CASRKNREGYGYTF | TGTGCCAGCAGAAAAAACAGGGAAGGCTATGGCTACACCTTC
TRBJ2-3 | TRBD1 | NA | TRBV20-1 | CSAPRQGDWLTDTQYF | TGCAGTGCTCCGAGACAGGGGGACTGGTTAACAGATACGCAGTATTTT
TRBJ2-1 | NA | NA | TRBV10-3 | CAKKPGPPSKSSYNEQFF | TGTGCCAAGAAACCGGGACCACCGTCAAAGAGCTCCTACAATGAGCAGTTCTTC
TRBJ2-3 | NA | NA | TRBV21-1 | CASSPHTGTSSFWAGTQYF | TGTGCCAGCAGCCCACACACCGGGACTAGCTCTTTTTGGGCGGGTACGCAGTATTTT
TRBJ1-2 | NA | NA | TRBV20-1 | CGLRSRTTRGYTF | TGCGGGCTTAGGAGCAGGACGACTAGGGGCTACACCTTC
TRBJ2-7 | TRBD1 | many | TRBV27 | CASSTRQGSYEQYF | TGTGCCAGCAGTACAAGACAGGGCTCCTACGAGCAGTACTTC
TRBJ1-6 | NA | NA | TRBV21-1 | CASSKGTGQALNSPLHF | TGTGCCAGCAGCAAAGGCACGGGACAGGCCCTTAATTCACCCCTCCACTTT
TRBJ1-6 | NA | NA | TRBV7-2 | CASSLGQYRSYNSPLHF | TGTGCCAGCAGCCTAGGACAGTATCGCTCCTATAATTCACCCCTCCACTTT
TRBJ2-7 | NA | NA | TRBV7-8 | CASSLADSTYEQYF | TGTGCCAGCAGCTTAGCTGACAGTACCTACGAGCAGTACTTC
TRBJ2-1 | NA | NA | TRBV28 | CASSLGVKAQSSYNEQFF | TGTGCCAGCAGTTTAGGGGTGAAGGCCCAGAGCTCCTACAATGAGCAGTTCTTC
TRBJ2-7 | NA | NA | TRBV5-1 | CASSSGGQGFYEQYF | TGCGCCAGCAGCTCGGGAGGACAGGGCTTCTACGAGCAGTACTTC
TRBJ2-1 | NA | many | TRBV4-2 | CASSQDRGYYNEQFF | TGTGCCAGCAGCCAAGACAGGGGCTACTACAATGAGCAGTTCTTC
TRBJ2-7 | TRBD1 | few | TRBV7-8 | CASSKTGTGLYEQYF | TGTGCCAGCAGCAAGACCGGGACAGGGTTGTACGAGCAGTACTTC
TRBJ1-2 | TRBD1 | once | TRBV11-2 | CASSLDRRTGGNYGYTF | TGTGCCAGCAGCTTAGACCGAAGGACAGGGGGGAACTATGGCTACACCTTC
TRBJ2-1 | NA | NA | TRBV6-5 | CASPRGTGYNEQFF | TGTGCCAGCCCCCGGGGGACGGGGTACAATGAGCAGTTCTTC